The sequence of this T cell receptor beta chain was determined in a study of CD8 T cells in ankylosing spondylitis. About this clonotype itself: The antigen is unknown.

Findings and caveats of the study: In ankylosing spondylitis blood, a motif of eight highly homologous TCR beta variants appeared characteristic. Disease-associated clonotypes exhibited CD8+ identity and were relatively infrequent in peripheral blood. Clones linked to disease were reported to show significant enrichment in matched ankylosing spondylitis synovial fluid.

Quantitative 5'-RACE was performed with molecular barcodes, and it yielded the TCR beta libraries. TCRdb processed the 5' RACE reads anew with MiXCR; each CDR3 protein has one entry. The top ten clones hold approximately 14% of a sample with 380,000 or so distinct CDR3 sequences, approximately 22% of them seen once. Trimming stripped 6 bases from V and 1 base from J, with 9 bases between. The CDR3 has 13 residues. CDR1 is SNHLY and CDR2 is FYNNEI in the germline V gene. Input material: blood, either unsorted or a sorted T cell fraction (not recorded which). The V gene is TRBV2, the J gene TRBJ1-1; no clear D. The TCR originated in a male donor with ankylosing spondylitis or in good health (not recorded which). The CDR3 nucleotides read TGTGCCAGCAGCCCAGAAGGGAACACTGAAGCTTTCTTT. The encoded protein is CASSPEGNTEAFF.